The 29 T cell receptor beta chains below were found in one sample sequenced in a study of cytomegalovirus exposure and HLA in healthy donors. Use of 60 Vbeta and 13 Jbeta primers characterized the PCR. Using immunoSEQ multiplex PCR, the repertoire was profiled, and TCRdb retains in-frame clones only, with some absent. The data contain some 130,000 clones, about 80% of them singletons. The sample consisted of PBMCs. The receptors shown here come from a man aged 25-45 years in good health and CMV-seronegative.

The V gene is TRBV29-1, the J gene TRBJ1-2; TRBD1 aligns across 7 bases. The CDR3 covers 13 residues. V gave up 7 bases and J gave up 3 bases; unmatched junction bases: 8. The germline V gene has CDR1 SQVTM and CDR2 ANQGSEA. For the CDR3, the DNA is TGCAGCGCCCAACGAGGGGGCGACTATGGCTACACCTTC. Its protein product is CSAQRGGDYGYTF. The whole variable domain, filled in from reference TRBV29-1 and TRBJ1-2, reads SAVISQKPSRDICQRGTSLTIQCQVDSQVTMMFWYRQQPGQSLTLIATANQGSEATYESGFVIDKFPISRPNLTFSTLTVSNMSPEDSSIYLCSAQRGGDYGYTFGSGTRLTVV.

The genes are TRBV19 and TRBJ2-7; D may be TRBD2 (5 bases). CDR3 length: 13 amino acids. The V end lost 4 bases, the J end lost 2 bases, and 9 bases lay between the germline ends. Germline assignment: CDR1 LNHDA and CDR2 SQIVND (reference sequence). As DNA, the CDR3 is TGTGCCAGTAGTAAGGGTAGCGCCTACGAGCAGTACTTC. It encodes CASSKGSAYEQYF.

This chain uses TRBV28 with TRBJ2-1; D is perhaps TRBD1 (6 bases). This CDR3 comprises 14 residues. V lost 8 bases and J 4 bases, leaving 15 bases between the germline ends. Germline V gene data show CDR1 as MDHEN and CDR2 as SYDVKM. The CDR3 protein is CASGLDRSYNEQFF. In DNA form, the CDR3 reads TGTGCCAGCGGCCTGGACAGATCTTACAATGAGCAGTTCTTC.

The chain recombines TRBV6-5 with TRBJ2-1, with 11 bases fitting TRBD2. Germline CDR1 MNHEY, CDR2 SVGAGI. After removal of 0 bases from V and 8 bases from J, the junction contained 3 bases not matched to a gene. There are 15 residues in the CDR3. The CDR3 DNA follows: TGTGCCAGCAGTTACTCAACTAGCGGGAGTTATGAGCAGTTCTTC. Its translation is CASSYSTSGSYEQFF.

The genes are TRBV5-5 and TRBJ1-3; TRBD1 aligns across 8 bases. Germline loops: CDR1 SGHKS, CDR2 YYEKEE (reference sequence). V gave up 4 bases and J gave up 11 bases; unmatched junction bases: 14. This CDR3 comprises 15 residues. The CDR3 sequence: CASSTQTGEGKAIYF. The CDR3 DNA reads TGTGCCAGCAGCACGCAGACAGGGGAGGGAAAGGCCATATATTTT. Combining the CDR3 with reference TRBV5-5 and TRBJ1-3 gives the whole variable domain DAGVTQSPTHLIKTRGQQVTLRCSPISGHKSVSWYQQVLGQGPQFIFQYYEKEERGRGNFPDRFSARQFPNYSSELNVNALLLGDSALYLCASSTQTGEGKAIYFGEGSWLTVV.

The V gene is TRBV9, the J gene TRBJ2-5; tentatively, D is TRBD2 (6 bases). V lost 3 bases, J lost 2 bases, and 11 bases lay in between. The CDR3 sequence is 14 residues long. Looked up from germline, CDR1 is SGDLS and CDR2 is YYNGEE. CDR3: CASSAGAGQETQYF. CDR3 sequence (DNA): TGTGCCAGCAGCGCCGGGGCGGGGCAAGAGACCCAGTACTTC.

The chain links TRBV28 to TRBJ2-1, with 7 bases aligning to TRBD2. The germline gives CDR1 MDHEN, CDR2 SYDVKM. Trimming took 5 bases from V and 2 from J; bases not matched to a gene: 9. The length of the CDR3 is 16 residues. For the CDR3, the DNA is TGTGCCAGCAGTCCCCCGGAGGGAGGGCCCTACAATGAGCAGTTCTTC. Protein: CASSPPEGGPYNEQFF.

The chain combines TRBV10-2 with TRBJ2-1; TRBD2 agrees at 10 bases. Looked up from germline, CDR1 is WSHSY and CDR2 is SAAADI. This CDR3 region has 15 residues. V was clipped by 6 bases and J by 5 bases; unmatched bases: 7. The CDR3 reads CASSLAGAPDNEQFF. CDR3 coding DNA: TGCGCCAGCAGCCTAGCGGGAGCCCCCGACAATGAGCAGTTCTTC.

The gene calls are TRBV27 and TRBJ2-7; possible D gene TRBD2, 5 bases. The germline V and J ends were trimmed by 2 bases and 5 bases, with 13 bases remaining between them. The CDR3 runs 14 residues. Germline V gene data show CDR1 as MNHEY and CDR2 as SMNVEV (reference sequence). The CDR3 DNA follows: TGTGCCAGCAGTTTACTCGGACTCGTACACGAGCAGTACTTC. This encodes CASSLLGLVHEQYF.

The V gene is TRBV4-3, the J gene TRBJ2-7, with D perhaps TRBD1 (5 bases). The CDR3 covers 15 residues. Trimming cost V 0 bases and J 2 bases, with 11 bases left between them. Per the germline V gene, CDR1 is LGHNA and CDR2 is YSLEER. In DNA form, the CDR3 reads TGCGCCAGCAGCCAAGATCTGGCCAGGGCCTACGAGCAGTACTTC. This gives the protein CASSQDLARAYEQYF.

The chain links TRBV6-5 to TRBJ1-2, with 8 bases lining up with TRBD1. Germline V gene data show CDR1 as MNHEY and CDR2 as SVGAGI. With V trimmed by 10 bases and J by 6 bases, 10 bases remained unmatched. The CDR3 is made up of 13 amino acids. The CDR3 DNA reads TGTGCCACCTCCGGACAGGGCGGGCATGGCTACACCTTC. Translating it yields CATSGQGGHGYTF.

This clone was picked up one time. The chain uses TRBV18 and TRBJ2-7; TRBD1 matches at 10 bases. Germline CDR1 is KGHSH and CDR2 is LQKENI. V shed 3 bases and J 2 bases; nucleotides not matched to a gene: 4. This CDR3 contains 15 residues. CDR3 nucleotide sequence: TGTGCCAGCTCACCCCGGACAGGGGGTCCCTACGAGCAGTACTTC. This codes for CASSPRTGGPYEQYF.

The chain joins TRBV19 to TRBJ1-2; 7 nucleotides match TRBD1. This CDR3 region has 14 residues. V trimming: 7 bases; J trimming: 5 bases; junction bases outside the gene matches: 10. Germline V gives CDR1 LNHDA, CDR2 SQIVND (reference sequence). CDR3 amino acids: CASNPRGLGYGYTF. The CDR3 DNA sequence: TGTGCCAGTAACCCCAGGGGGTTAGGATATGGCTACACCTTC.

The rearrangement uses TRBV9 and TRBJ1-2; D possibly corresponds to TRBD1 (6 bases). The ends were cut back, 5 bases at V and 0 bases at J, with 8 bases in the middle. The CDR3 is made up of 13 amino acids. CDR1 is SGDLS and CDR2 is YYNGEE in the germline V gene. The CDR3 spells CASRQGTNYGYTF. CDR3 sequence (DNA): TGTGCCAGCAGACAGGGCACTAACTATGGCTACACCTTC.

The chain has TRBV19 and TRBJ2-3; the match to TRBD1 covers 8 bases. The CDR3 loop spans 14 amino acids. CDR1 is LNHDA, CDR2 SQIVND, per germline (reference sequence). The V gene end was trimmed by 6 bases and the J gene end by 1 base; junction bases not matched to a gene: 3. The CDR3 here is CASSRGPGTDTQYF. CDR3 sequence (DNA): TGTGCCAGTAGCAGGGGGCCGGGCACAGATACGCAGTATTTT.

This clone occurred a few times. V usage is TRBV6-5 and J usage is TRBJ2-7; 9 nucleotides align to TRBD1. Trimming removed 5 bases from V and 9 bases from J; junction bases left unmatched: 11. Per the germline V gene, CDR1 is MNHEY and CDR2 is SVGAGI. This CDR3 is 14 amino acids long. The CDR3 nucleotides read TGTGCCAGCAGTCGGGACAGGGCCCTAGGCGGGCAGTACTTC. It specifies CASSRDRALGGQYF.

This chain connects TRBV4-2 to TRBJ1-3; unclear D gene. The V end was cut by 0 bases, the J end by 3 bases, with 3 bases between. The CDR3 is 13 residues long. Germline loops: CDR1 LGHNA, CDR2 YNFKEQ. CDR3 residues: CASSQDIGNTIYF. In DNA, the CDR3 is TGTGCCAGCAGCCAAGATATTGGAAACACCATATATTTT.

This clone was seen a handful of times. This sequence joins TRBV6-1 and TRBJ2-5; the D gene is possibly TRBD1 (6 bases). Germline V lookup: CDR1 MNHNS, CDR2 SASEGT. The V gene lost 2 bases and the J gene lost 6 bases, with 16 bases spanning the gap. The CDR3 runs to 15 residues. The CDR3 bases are TGTGCCAGCAGTGAACTTCTAACAGGGCGAAAGACCCAGTACTTC. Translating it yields CASSELLTGRKTQYF.

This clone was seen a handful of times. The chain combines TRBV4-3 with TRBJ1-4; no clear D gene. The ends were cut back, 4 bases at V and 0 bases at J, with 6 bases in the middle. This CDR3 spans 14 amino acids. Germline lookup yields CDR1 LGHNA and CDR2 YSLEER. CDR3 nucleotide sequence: TGCGCCAGCAGCCGAAGCTCAACTAATGAAAAACTGTTTTTT. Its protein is CASSRSSTNEKLFF.

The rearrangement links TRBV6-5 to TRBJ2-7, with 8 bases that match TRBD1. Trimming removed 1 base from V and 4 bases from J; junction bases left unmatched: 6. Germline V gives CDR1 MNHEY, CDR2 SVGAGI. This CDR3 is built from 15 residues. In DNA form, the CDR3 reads TGTGCCAGCAGTTACTGGGGACAGGCTGCGTACGAGCAGTACTTC. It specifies CASSYWGQAAYEQYF.

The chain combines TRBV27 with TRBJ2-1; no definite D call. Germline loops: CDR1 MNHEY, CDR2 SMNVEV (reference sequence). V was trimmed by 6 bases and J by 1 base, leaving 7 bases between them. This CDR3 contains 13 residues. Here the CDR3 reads CASRETSYNEQFF. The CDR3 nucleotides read TGTGCCAGCAGAGAGACTTCCTACAATGAGCAGTTCTTC.

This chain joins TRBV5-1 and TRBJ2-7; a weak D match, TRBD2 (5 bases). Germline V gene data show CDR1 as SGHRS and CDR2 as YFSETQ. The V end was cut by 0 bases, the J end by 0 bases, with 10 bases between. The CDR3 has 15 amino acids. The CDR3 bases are TGCGCCAGCAGCTTGGCTAACAGCGGCTCCTACGAGCAGTACTTC. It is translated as CASSLANSGSYEQYF.

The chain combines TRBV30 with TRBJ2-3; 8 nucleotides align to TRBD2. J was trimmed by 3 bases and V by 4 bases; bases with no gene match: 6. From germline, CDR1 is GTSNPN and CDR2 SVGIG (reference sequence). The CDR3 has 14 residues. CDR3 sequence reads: CAWTKRESTDTQYF. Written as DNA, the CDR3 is TGTGCCTGGACTAAGCGGGAGTCGACAGATACGCAGTATTTT.

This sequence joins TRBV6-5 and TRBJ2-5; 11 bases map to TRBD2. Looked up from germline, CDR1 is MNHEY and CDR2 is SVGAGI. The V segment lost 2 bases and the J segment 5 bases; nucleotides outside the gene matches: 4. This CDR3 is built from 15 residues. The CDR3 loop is CASSYVLAGGETQYF. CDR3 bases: TGTGCCAGCAGTTACGTCCTAGCGGGAGGTGAGACCCAGTACTTC.

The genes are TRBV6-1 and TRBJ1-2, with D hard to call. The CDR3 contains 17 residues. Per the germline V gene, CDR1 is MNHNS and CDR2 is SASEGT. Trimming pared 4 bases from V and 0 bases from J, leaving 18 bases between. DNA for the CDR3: TGTGCCAGCAGTGTGCTTCCCTCGGGATTAGCTAACTATGGCTACACCTTC. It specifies CASSVLPSGLANYGYTF.

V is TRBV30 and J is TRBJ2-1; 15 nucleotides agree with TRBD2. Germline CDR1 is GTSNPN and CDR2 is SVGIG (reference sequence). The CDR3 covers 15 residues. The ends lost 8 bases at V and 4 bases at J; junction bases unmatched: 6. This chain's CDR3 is CAGGTSGRNYNEQFF. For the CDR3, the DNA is TGTGCCGGGGGGACTAGCGGGAGGAATTACAATGAGCAGTTCTTC.

In DNA form, the CDR3 reads TGCGCCAGCAGCCACCAGCCCGGGACAGGGGGGATGAACGAGCAGTACTTC. The encoded protein is CASSHQPGTGGMNEQYF. The chain is built from TRBV4-1 and TRBJ2-7; 11 nucleotides match TRBD1. V lost 3 bases to trimming and J lost 5 bases; unmatched junction nucleotides: 12. The CDR3 is 17 residues long. Germline V gives CDR1 MGHRA, CDR2 YSYEKL.

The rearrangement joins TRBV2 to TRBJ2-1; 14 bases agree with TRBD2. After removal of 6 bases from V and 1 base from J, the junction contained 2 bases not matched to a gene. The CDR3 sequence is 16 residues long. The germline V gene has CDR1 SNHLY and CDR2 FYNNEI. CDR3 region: CASRGTSGGSYNEQFF. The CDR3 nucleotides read TGTGCCAGCAGGGGGACTAGCGGGGGATCCTACAATGAGCAGTTCTTC. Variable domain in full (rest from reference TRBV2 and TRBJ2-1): EPEVTQTPSHQVTQMGQEVILRCVPISNHLYFYWYRQILGQKVEFLVSFYNNEISEKSEIFDDQFSVERPDGSNFTLKIRSTKLEDSAMYFCASRGTSGGSYNEQFFGPGTRLTVL.

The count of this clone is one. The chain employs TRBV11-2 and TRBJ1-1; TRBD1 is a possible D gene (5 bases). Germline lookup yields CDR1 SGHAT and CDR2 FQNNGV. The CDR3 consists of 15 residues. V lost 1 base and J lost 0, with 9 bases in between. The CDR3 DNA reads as TGTGCCAGCAGCTTAGTAGGGGTCATGAACACTGAAGCTTTCTTT. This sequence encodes CASSLVGVMNTEAFF.